Below, 16 T cell receptor beta chains from the same sample are listed, as sequenced in a study of cytomegalovirus exposure and HLA in healthy donors. PCR was performed using 60 Vbeta and 13 Jbeta primers. Clones were sequenced by immunoSEQ multiplex PCR, and TCRdb holds only the in-frame ones, with some missing. The sample has 150,000 to 200,000 clones; roughly three quarters are singletons. Sequenced sample: PBMCs. The receptors shown here come from a male donor in good health and CMV-seronegative.

About this clone: Other DNA sequences in this specimen translate into the identical CDR3. The chain employs TRBV5-1 and TRBJ2-7; D is unresolved. Per germline, CDR1 SGHRS and CDR2 YFSETQ. Trimming removed 0 bases at V and 1 base at J, with 5 bases between. The CDR3 loop spans 13 amino acids. Written as DNA, the CDR3 is TGCGCCAGCAGCTTGGACTGGTCCTACGAGCAGTACTTC. Residues: CASSLDWSYEQYF.

The V gene is TRBV28, the J gene TRBJ2-2; no reliable D call. The CDR3 consists of 12 residues. Germline V gene lookup returns CDR1 MDHEN and CDR2 SYDVKM. Trimming took off 6 bases at V and 2 bases at J, with 4 bases between the two ends. CDR3 sequence (DNA): TGTGCCAGCAGCTCCAACACCGGGGAGCTGTTTTTT. This gives the protein CASSSNTGELFF. The variable domain in full, with the rest retrieved from reference TRBV28 and TRBJ2-2, is DVKVTQSSRYLVKRTGEKVFLECVQDMDHENMFWYRQDPGLGLRLIYFSYDVKMKEKGDIPEGYSVSREKKERFSLILESASTNQTSMYLCASSSNTGELFFGEGSRLTVL.

The rearrangement links TRBV7-9 to TRBJ2-3; TRBD1 matches at 9 bases. The CDR3 is made up of 14 amino acids. J was trimmed by 5 bases and V by 7 bases; bases with no gene match: 7. Per the germline V gene, CDR1 is SEHNR and CDR2 is FQNEAQ (reference sequence). This CDR3 reads CASNPGQGIDTQYF. The CDR3 DNA follows: TGTGCCAGCAACCCGGGACAGGGTATAGATACGCAGTATTTT.

This clone was picked up a small number of times. The J gene is TRBJ2-5, the V gene TRBV5-1; the D gene is possibly TRBD1 (6 bases). V was trimmed by 0 bases and J by 4 bases, leaving 7 bases between them. The CDR3 consists of 13 residues. Germline assignment: CDR1 SGHRS and CDR2 YFSETQ. CDR3 loop: CASSLAGVETQYF. Here the CDR3 DNA reads TGCGCCAGCAGCTTGGCAGGGGTAGAGACCCAGTACTTC.

V is TRBV28 and J is TRBJ2-5; no clear D. The germline V gene has CDR1 MDHEN and CDR2 SYDVKM. The CDR3 has 12 amino acids. Trimming stripped 3 bases from V and 7 bases from J, with 9 bases between. Written as DNA, the CDR3 is TGTGCCAGCAGTTTCTCAGTACCGACCCAGTACTTC. Encoded protein: CASSFSVPTQYF. Full variable domain (outside the CDR3, taken from reference TRBV28 and TRBJ2-5): DVKVTQSSRYLVKRTGEKVFLECVQDMDHENMFWYRQDPGLGLRLIYFSYDVKMKEKGDIPEGYSVSREKKERFSLILESASTNQTSMYLCASSFSVPTQYFGPGTRLLVL.

This clone was seen only once. The CDR3 protein is CASSEQLTGVQDTQYF. The CDR3, as DNA: TGTGCCAGCAGTGAACAACTGACAGGGGTGCAGGATACGCAGTATTTT. V gene TRBV6-4 combines with J gene TRBJ2-3; 8 bases are shared with TRBD1. V lost 3 bases and J lost 6; bases outside the gene matches: 11. This CDR3 is built from 16 residues. Germline V CDR1 and CDR2: MRHNA, SNTAGT.

The chain carries TRBV7-9 and TRBJ2-5; D is possibly TRBD1 (6 bases). The end of the DNA fits TRBJ2-7 better, so the J call may be wrong. Per germline, CDR1 SEHNR and CDR2 FQNEAQ (reference sequence). The CDR3 extends over 13 amino acids. The DNA of the CDR3 is TGTGCCAGCGACCGGGACACGTCCTACGAGCAGTACTTC. This codes for CASDRDTSYEQYF.

The chain has TRBV28 and TRBJ1-1; D perhaps matches TRBD1 (5 bases). The germline gives CDR1 MDHEN, CDR2 SYDVKM. This CDR3 has 14 amino acids. The germline V and J ends were trimmed by 3 bases and 5 bases, with 13 bases remaining between them. The CDR3 reads CASSFVGGGTEAFF. The CDR3 DNA reads as TGTGCCAGCAGTTTTGTGGGGGGAGGTACTGAAGCTTTCTTT.

The J gene is TRBJ2-5, the V gene TRBV7-6; 7 bases are shared with TRBD2. Germline assignment: CDR1 SGHVS and CDR2 FNYEAQ. The ends lost 5 bases at V and 0 bases at J; junction bases unmatched: 6. The CDR3 runs 15 residues. The CDR3 region has the DNA TGTGCCAGCAGCCCGGGGACTAACTACCAAGAGACCCAGTACTTC. It translates to CASSPGTNYQETQYF.

J is TRBJ2-7 and V is TRBV6-5, with no clear D. Germline CDR1 reads MNHEY; CDR2 reads SVGAGI. The CDR3 runs 11 residues. V was clipped by 5 bases and J by 10 bases, with 12 bases between them. The CDR3: CASSNQVEQYF. The CDR3 DNA sequence: TGTGCCAGCAGTAACCAGGTGGAACAGTACTTC.

This chain uses TRBV6-5 with TRBJ2-1, with TRBD2 matching 8 bases. Germline CDR1 is MNHEY and CDR2 is SVGAGI. The V gene end was trimmed by 2 bases and the J gene end by 7 bases; junction bases not matched to a gene: 4. The CDR3 runs 14 residues. CDR3 sequence reads: CASSYLSGGNEQFF. The DNA for the CDR3 is TGTGCCAGCAGTTACCTGAGCGGGGGTAATGAGCAGTTCTTC.

This clone was observed a single time. The chain is built from TRBV19 and TRBJ2-3, with no clear D. The CDR3 sequence is 13 residues long. Germline CDR1 and CDR2: LNHDA and SQIVND (reference sequence). Trimming left V 6 bases short and J 6 bases short, with 13 bases between. The CDR3 DNA reads TGTGCCAGTAGCCCCAACGGTCTCGATACGCAGTATTTT. Its protein product is CASSPNGLDTQYF.

The chain couples TRBV28 to TRBJ1-5, with a possible D match to TRBD1 (5 bases). The CDR3 contains 15 residues. V gave up 6 bases and J gave up 0 bases, with 12 bases separating them. CDR1 MDHEN and CDR2 SYDVKM come from the germline V gene. The CDR3 protein is CASSLRQYSNQPQHF. CDR3 sequence (DNA): TGTGCCAGCAGCCTTCGACAGTATAGCAATCAGCCCCAGCATTTT.

The chain joins TRBV7-9 to TRBJ2-7, with 7 nucleotides matching TRBD1. J was trimmed by 3 bases and V by 1 base; bases with no gene match: 12. Germline-derived CDR1 and CDR2 are SEHNR and FQNEAQ (reference sequence). The CDR3 totals 17 residues. The CDR3 loop reads CASSLGSSGTALYEQYF. Here the CDR3 DNA reads TGTGCCAGCAGCTTAGGGTCCTCCGGGACAGCTCTCTACGAGCAGTACTTC.

This sequence joins TRBV27 and TRBJ2-3, with D possibly matching TRBD1 (6 bases). Germline V gives CDR1 MNHEY, CDR2 SMNVEV (reference sequence). V was cut by 4 bases and J by 3 bases, with 11 bases left in between. The CDR3 length is 14 residues. CDR3 residues: CASSSDRVTDTQYF. As DNA, the CDR3 is TGTGCCAGCAGTTCGGACAGAGTTACAGATACGCAGTATTTT.

V gene TRBV5-4 combines with J gene TRBJ2-1, with TRBD2 identical over 9 bases. With 0 bases clipped from V and 2 bases from J, the junction kept 3 bases outside the gene matches. CDR1 and CDR2 from the germline V gene are SGHNT and YYREEE (reference sequence). This CDR3 region has 16 residues. The CDR3 region is CASSLEVAGAYNEQFF. The DNA of the CDR3 is TGTGCCAGCAGCTTGGAGGTAGCGGGAGCCTACAATGAGCAGTTCTTC.